Shown below are 32 T cell receptor beta chains from a single sample sequenced in a study of cytomegalovirus exposure and HLA in healthy donors. PCR involved 60 Vbeta and 13 Jbeta primers. TCRdb keeps only in-frame clones here, not all; method: immunoSEQ multiplex PCR. Of around 130,000 clones listed, about four fifths were seen once; the top ten hold 5% to 5.5%. Sequenced sample: PBMCs. The receptors were gathered from a man aged 30 to 39 in good health and CMV-seronegative.

This rearrangement joins TRBV9 to TRBJ2-5, with 9 bases matching TRBD1. This CDR3 comprises 15 residues. In germline, CDR1 is SGDLS, CDR2 YYNGEE. The V segment lost 3 bases and the J segment 4 bases; nucleotides outside the gene matches: 7. CDR3 in DNA: TGTGCCAGCAGCGCCGGACAGGGGAGCGGAGAGACCCAGTACTTC. It specifies CASSAGQGSGETQYF.

The CDR3 sequence: CASSQVSGSTDTQYF. The CDR3 DNA reads as TGTGCCAGCAGCCAAGTGTCGGGGAGCACAGATACGCAGTATTTT. This sequence joins TRBV4-2 and TRBJ2-3; TRBD2 is a possible D gene (5 bases). The CDR3 contains 15 residues. Trimming cost V 1 base and J 0 bases, with 8 bases left between them. Germline V gene lookup returns CDR1 LGHNA and CDR2 YNFKEQ.

V and J are TRBV6-1 and TRBJ2-4; tentative D call: TRBD1 (6 bases). Trimming took 6 bases from V and 0 from J, leaving 6 bases between them. The CDR3 spans 13 residues. CDR1 and CDR2 (germline): MNHNS, SASEGT. CDR3 loop: CASRGGAKNIQYF. CDR3 bases: TGTGCCAGCAGAGGGGGAGCCAAAAACATTCAGTACTTC.

V is TRBV19 and J is TRBJ1-2, with 8 bases lining up with TRBD1. The germline CDR1 and CDR2 sequences are LNHDA and SQIVND (reference sequence). V shed 3 bases, J shed 4 bases, and the junction held 7 bases outside the gene matches. This CDR3 comprises 15 residues. The CDR3 DNA follows: TGTGCCAGTAGTATCGCAGGGGGCATCGGCTATGGCTACACCTTC. Its translation: CASSIAGGIGYGYTF.

The CDR3 loop is CASSYPQGGTYEQYF. Written as DNA, the CDR3 is TGTGCCAGCAGTTACCCCCAGGGGGGAACCTACGAGCAGTACTTC. This sequence joins TRBV6-5 and TRBJ2-7, with a tentative D call TRBD1 (7 bases). The CDR3 sequence is 15 residues long. Looked up from germline, CDR1 is MNHEY and CDR2 is SVGAGI. Trimming cost V 2 bases and J 2 bases, with 13 bases left between them.

This chain uses TRBV4-3 with TRBJ2-7; maybe TRBD1 (5 bases). The CDR3 has 15 residues. CDR1 and CDR2 from the germline V gene are LGHNA and YSLEER. V lost 1 base to trimming and J lost 2 bases, with 12 bases between them. CDR3 amino acids: CASSQGAQGTYEQYF. The CDR3 nucleotides are TGCGCCAGCAGCCAAGGAGCGCAGGGAACCTACGAGCAGTACTTC.

The chain has TRBV30 and TRBJ2-2, with TRBD2 identical over 11 bases. Per the germline V gene, CDR1 is GTSNPN and CDR2 is SVGIG (reference sequence). This CDR3 has 16 residues. Losses at the gene ends were 0 bases for V and 7 bases for J; bases not matched to a gene: 7. The CDR3: CAWSVRSGRAGGELFF. The CDR3 DNA sequence: TGTGCCTGGAGTGTGCGTAGCGGGAGGGCCGGCGGGGAGCTGTTTTTT.

The chain is built from TRBV5-4 and TRBJ2-3, with 8 nucleotides matching TRBD2. V trimming: 0 bases; J trimming: 6 bases; junction bases outside the gene matches: 9. The CDR3 has 16 residues. CDR1 and CDR2 from the germline V gene are SGHNT and YYREEE (reference sequence). CDR3 amino acids: CASSLGGAGGADTQYF. CDR3 DNA: TGTGCCAGCAGCTTGGGAGGGGCGGGAGGTGCGGATACGCAGTATTTT.

The chain is built from TRBV10-3 and TRBJ1-2; TRBD1 is a possible D gene (6 bases). V was clipped by 4 bases and J by 4 bases, with 13 bases between them. Germline CDR1 and CDR2: ENHRY and SYGVKD. The CDR3 is 14 residues long. In nucleotides, the CDR3 is TGTGCCATCAGTGCCGCGACAGGCAGCTATGGCTACACCTTC. This encodes CAISAATGSYGYTF.

V is TRBV9 and J is TRBJ2-7, with TRBD1 matching 9 bases. Looked up from germline, CDR1 is SGDLS and CDR2 is YYNGEE. The CDR3 is 15 amino acids. Trimming at V came to 3 bases and at J to 0 bases, leaving 4 bases not matched to a gene. CDR3 sequence: CASSAGTGSSYEQYF. The CDR3 DNA follows: TGTGCCAGCAGCGCCGGGACAGGGAGCTCCTACGAGCAGTACTTC.

This sequence joins TRBV28 and TRBJ1-5; 7 nucleotides align to TRBD1. Germline V lookup: CDR1 MDHEN, CDR2 SYDVKM. After removal of 6 bases from V and 1 base from J, the junction contained 12 bases not matched to a gene. The CDR3 has 17 residues. CDR3 in DNA: TGTGCCAGCAGCCGCAGGGGGTTGAAGGGAAGCAATCAGCCCCAGCATTTT. Translation: CASSRRGLKGSNQPQHF.

J is TRBJ2-7 and V is TRBV9, with TRBD1 identical over 7 bases. Germline-derived CDR1 and CDR2 are SGDLS and YYNGEE. J gave up 3 bases and V 4 bases, and 10 bases lay outside the gene matches. This CDR3 has 15 amino acids. CDR3 coding DNA: TGTGCCAGCAGCCCTGGGGGACAGCTTGTCTACGAGCAGTACTTC. Translating it yields CASSPGGQLVYEQYF.

The chain links TRBV11-2 to TRBJ1-2; D is undetermined. Germline V gives CDR1 SGHAT, CDR2 FQNNGV. The CDR3 covers 14 residues. Trimming pared 1 base from V and 2 bases from J, leaving 8 bases between. CDR3 residues: CASSLASQNYGYTF. CDR3 nucleotide sequence: TGTGCCAGCAGCTTAGCGAGTCAAAACTATGGCTACACCTTC.

The rearrangement links TRBV29-1 to TRBJ2-3; D gene unclear. Trimming left V 6 bases short and J 6 bases short, with 4 bases between. This CDR3 is 9 amino acids long. Per germline, CDR1 SQVTM and CDR2 ANQGSEA. The CDR3 reads CSVGDTQYF. As DNA, the CDR3 is TGCAGCGTCGGGGATACGCAGTATTTT.

This clone has only a few counts. The chain is built from TRBV18 and TRBJ1-4; 8 bases fit TRBD1. The CDR3 loop spans 15 amino acids. The germline gives CDR1 KGHSH, CDR2 LQKENI. Trimming took 5 bases from V and 4 from J; bases not matched to a gene: 6. The CDR3 region is CASSRTQGVNEKLFF. In nucleotides, the CDR3 is TGTGCCAGCTCAAGAACACAGGGGGTTAATGAAAAACTGTTTTTT. The full variable domain, in which reference TRBV18 and TRBJ1-4 provide the parts outside the CDR3, is NAGVMQNPRHLVRRRGQEARLRCSPMKGHSHVYWYRQLPEEGLKFMVYLQKENIIDESGMPKERFSAEFPKEGPSILRIQQVVRGDSAAYFCASSRTQGVNEKLFFGSGTQLSVL.

J is TRBJ2-5 and V is TRBV19; 10 bases match TRBD2. The CDR3 is made up of 15 amino acids. V was clipped by 4 bases and J by 6 bases; unmatched bases: 8. The germline gives CDR1 LNHDA, CDR2 SQIVND (reference sequence). The CDR3 protein is CASSTQRGGLKTQYF. The DNA of the CDR3 is TGTGCCAGTAGTACACAGCGGGGGGGCTTGAAGACCCAGTACTTC.

V is TRBV5-6 and J is TRBJ2-7; TRBD2 might be the D (5 bases). Per germline, CDR1 SGHDT and CDR2 YYEEEE. CDR3 length: 13 amino acids. V was shortened by 4 bases and J by 3 bases, with 11 bases between the two germline ends. The CDR3 nucleotides read TGTGCCAGCAGCGACCCGGGGTTCTACGAGCAGTACTTC. It encodes CASSDPGFYEQYF.

This rearrangement joins TRBV28 to TRBJ1-2; weak D call: TRBD1 (6 bases). The germline V gene has CDR1 MDHEN and CDR2 SYDVKM. The V end lost 6 bases, the J end lost 4 bases, and 15 bases lay between the germline ends. There are 14 residues in the CDR3. This CDR3 reads CASSANRVRYGYTF. In nucleotides, the CDR3 is TGTGCCAGCAGCGCTAACAGGGTTCGCTATGGCTACACCTTC.

The genes are TRBV19 and TRBJ2-7; TRBD2 agrees at 10 bases. CDR3 length equals 13 residues. The V gene's germline CDR1 is LNHDA and CDR2 SQIVND (reference sequence). Germline trimming cut 5 bases from V and 7 bases from J; bases unmatched to any gene: 5. CDR3 nucleotides: TGTGCCAGTAGTTCTAGCGGGAGTGGTGAGCAGTACTTC. Amino acid sequence: CASSSSGSGEQYF. The full variable domain, in which reference TRBV19 and TRBJ2-7 provide the parts outside the CDR3, is DGGITQSPKYLFRKEGQNVTLSCEQNLNHDAMYWYRQDPGQGLRLIYYSQIVNDFQKGDIAEGYSVSREKKESFPLTVTSAQKNPTAFYLCASSSSGSGEQYFGPGTRLTVT.

A remark on this clone: Other DNA sequences from this sample encode an identical CDR3 as well. The rearrangement joins TRBV28 to TRBJ1-6, with 10 bases matching TRBD1. Trimming at V came to 5 bases and at J to 0 bases, leaving 16 bases not matched to a gene. The CDR3 totals 21 residues. The germline V gene encodes CDR1 MDHEN and CDR2 SYDVKM. The CDR3 is CASSLPTRTGGSSSYNSPLHF. Written as DNA, the CDR3 is TGTGCCAGCAGTCTACCTACGCGGACAGGGGGATCTAGCTCCTATAATTCACCCCTCCACTTT.

The rearrangement links TRBV5-1 to TRBJ2-1; D may be TRBD2 (6 bases). Germline CDR1 SGHRS, CDR2 YFSETQ. The CDR3 sequence is 14 residues long. The V gene lost 4 bases and the J gene lost 8 bases, with 16 bases spanning the gap. The CDR3 coding sequence is TGCGCCAGCAGCCTGGCGACTAGTATCTATGAGCAGTTCTTC. Translation gives CASSLATSIYEQFF.

The chain joins TRBV7-6 to TRBJ2-7; 7 bases fit TRBD2. J lost 2 bases, V lost 1 base, and 2 bases had no gene match. The length of the CDR3 is 14 residues. CDR1 and CDR2 (germline): SGHVS, FNYEAQ. This CDR3 is CASSLEAGAYEQYF. DNA of the CDR3: TGTGCCAGCAGCTTAGAGGCGGGAGCCTACGAGCAGTACTTC.

The gene calls are TRBV29-1 and TRBJ2-7, with D perhaps matching TRBD1 (7 bases). This CDR3 spans 13 amino acids. CDR1 and CDR2 from the germline V gene are SQVTM and ANQGSEA. The V and J ends lost 8 bases and 6 bases respectively, with 20 bases between them. The CDR3 DNA follows: TGCAGCTCCGACGGGGTCCAGGGGGGCGAGCAGTACTTC. It codes for CSSDGVQGGEQYF.

This rearrangement joins TRBV7-6 to TRBJ2-1, with no clear D. This CDR3 comprises 12 residues. Germline CDR1 and CDR2: SGHVS and FNYEAQ. Trimming pared 6 bases from V and 4 bases from J, leaving 7 bases between. The CDR3 sequence: CASSALYNEQFF. The CDR3 region has the DNA TGTGCCAGCAGTGCGCTTTACAATGAGCAGTTCTTC. The entire variable domain, with the rest obtained from reference TRBV7-6 and TRBJ2-1, is as follows: GAGVSQSPRYKVTKRGQDVALRCDPISGHVSLYWYRQALGQGPEFLTYFNYEAQQDKSGLPNDRFSAERPEGSISTLTIQRTEQRDSAMYRCASSALYNEQFFGPGTRLTVL.

The rearrangement uses TRBV4-2 and TRBJ1-3; D is perhaps TRBD1 (5 bases). V was shortened by 3 bases and J by 0 bases, with 12 bases between the two germline ends. The CDR3 has 16 amino acids. Germline CDR1 and CDR2: LGHNA and YNFKEQ. The CDR3 sequence: CASSQEGITSGNTIYF. The DNA for the CDR3 is TGTGCCAGCAGCCAGGAGGGGATAACCTCTGGAAACACCATATATTTT.

V is TRBV4-2 and J is TRBJ1-1; D is perhaps TRBD1 (5 bases). V shed 0 bases and J shed 4 bases, with 9 bases lying between them. CDR1 and CDR2 (germline): LGHNA, YNFKEQ. The CDR3 spans 14 residues. The CDR3 DNA sequence: TGTGCCAGCAGCCAAGAGGGCAGGGCCACTGAAGCTTTCTTT. Its protein is CASSQEGRATEAFF.

The chain is built from TRBV28 and TRBJ2-5; 13 bases agree with TRBD2. V was pared by 6 bases and J by 4 bases, with 2 bases of the junction left unmatched. This CDR3 is built from 14 residues. Per the germline V gene, CDR1 is MDHEN and CDR2 is SYDVKM. The CDR3 DNA is TGTGCCAGCAGACTAGCGGGAGGGGGAGAGACCCAGTACTTC. It yields the protein CASRLAGGGETQYF.

This chain links TRBV28 with TRBJ1-1, with no clear D. There are 15 residues in the CDR3. Per the germline V gene, CDR1 is MDHEN and CDR2 is SYDVKM. V was shortened by 6 bases and J by 1 base, with 15 bases between the two germline ends. CDR3 sequence: CASRRAGSGNTEAFF. CDR3 nucleotides: TGTGCCAGCAGGCGAGCGGGGTCGGGGAACACTGAAGCTTTCTTT.

J is TRBJ1-1 and V is TRBV27; tentative D call: TRBD1 (5 bases). Germline V lookup: CDR1 MNHEY, CDR2 SMNVEV (reference sequence). The V gene lost 5 bases and the J gene lost 8 bases, with 21 bases spanning the gap. The CDR3 is made up of 15 amino acids. CDR3 DNA sequence: TGTGCCAGCAGTCCTCCGGGACTAAAGAGCAGAGAAGCTTTCTTT. Amino acids: CASSPPGLKSREAFF.

V usage is TRBV4-2 and J usage is TRBJ2-2; TRBD1 is a possible D gene (8 bases). This CDR3 has 18 residues. Per the germline V gene, CDR1 is LGHNA and CDR2 is YNFKEQ. Deletions cut 0 bases from V and 7 bases from J, with 21 bases between. CDR3 residues: CASSQDREAGGVGGELFF. The CDR3 nucleotides are TGTGCCAGCAGCCAAGATCGGGAGGCAGGGGGCGTGGGCGGGGAGCTGTTTTTT.

This clone was seen just once. This chain uses TRBV6-6 with TRBJ2-3, with 9 nucleotides matching TRBD1. The CDR3 loop spans 15 amino acids. CDR1 is MNHNY, CDR2 SVGAGI, per germline (reference sequence). V was pared by 2 bases and J by 1 base, with 1 base of the junction left unmatched. CDR3 region: CASSYRDRGTDTQYF. In DNA form, the CDR3 reads TGTGCCAGCAGTTACAGGGACAGGGGCACAGATACGCAGTATTTT.

In this sample, this clone turned up once. The CDR3 DNA sequence: TGTGCCAGCAGGCGACAGGGGCTAGGATCACCCCTCCACTTT. This sequence encodes CASRRQGLGSPLHF. This sequence joins TRBV6-5 and TRBJ1-6; 8 positions agree with TRBD1. Trimming at V came to 6 bases and at J to 10 bases, leaving 8 bases not matched to a gene. The germline V gene has CDR1 MNHEY and CDR2 SVGAGI. This CDR3 is built from 14 residues.